This TCR beta chain is drawn from a study of Graves' ophthalmopathy and Graves' hyperthyroidism. Germline V CDR1 and CDR2: SGHDN, FVKESK. The CDR3 comprises 12 residues, both ends counted. Amplification targeted the TCR beta CDR3 regions, with RNA transcripts as the source material. The workflow started with a first-round RT-PCR run with HTBI primers and then moved on to a second-round multiplex PCR. TCRdb reanalysed the multiplex PCR reads using MiXCR and keeps one entry per CDR3 protein. The sample has 740,000 or so distinct CDR3 sequences, 40% seen once. Concerning this clonotype: Its target is unknown. Likely a read error: the CDR3 ends without its conserved phenylalanine or tryptophan. The DNA is omitted, as the CDR3 cannot be located on it reliably, and the CDR3 follows TCRdb's listing.

Findings and caveats of the study: The study's model predicted ophthalmopathy progression at 70.59% sensitivity and about 72% specificity.

The J gene is TRBJ1-2, the V gene TRBV14. The specimen was peripheral blood. This TCR was sampled from an adult man with Graves' ophthalmopathy. The CDR3 reads CASSQESGGPVH.